One sample yielded the 18 T cell receptor beta chains listed below, sequenced in a study of monozygotic twins with inflammatory bowel disease. TCRdb re-called the 5' RACE reads and catalogs CDR3 proteins one per entry, DNA excluded. Its table lists 200,000 to 250,000 distinct CDR3 sequences. Material for sequencing was blood. These receptors all come from a human donor with ulcerative colitis or Crohn's disease, or a healthy co-twin of an affected twin (not recorded which).

V usage is TRBV2 and J usage is TRBJ1-5. The CDR3 loop spans 14 amino acids. Germline CDR1 reads SNHLY; CDR2 reads FYNNEI. CDR3 sequence reads: CASSDGEYNQPQHF.

The rearrangement uses TRBV12-3 or TRBV12-4 and TRBJ2-3; checking the TCRdb D call of TRBD2 is not possible without DNA. The length of the CDR3 is 15 residues. CDR3 residues: CASSPDRAWADTQYF.

This chain connects TRBV27 to TRBJ2-7. This CDR3 region has 13 residues. Germline CDR1 MNHEY, CDR2 SMNVEV (reference sequence). Here the CDR3 reads CASSLSHSYEQYF.

The chain has TRBV5-4 and TRBJ2-3; absent DNA, TCRdb's TRBD2 call cannot be checked. The CDR3 sequence is 15 residues long. The germline CDR1 and CDR2 sequences are SGHNT and YYREEE (reference sequence). This CDR3 reads CASSLEASVRDTQYF.

This rearrangement joins TRBV28 to TRBJ1-5; TCRdb proposes TRBD1, but this gene call is untestable without DNA. The germline V gene encodes CDR1 MDHEN and CDR2 SYDVKM. This CDR3 spans 17 amino acids. The CDR3 loop is CASSLLAGDGSNQPQHF. The full variable domain, rest sourced from reference TRBV28 and TRBJ1-5, is DVKVTQSSRYLVKRTGEKVFLECVQDMDHENMFWYRQDPGLGLRLIYFSYDVKMKEKGDIPEGYSVSREKKERFSLILESASTNQTSMYLCASSLLAGDGSNQPQHFGDGTRLSIL.

The V gene is TRBV7-2, the J gene TRBJ2-7; TCRdb reports TRBD2, a call that lacks DNA to check it against. This CDR3 has 15 amino acids. Germline CDR1 and CDR2: SGHTA and FQGNSA. CDR3 sequence reads: CASSLETSGFYEQYF.

The gene calls are TRBV7-3 and TRBJ2-3; the TCRdb call, TRBD2, lacks DNA for checking. CDR1 and CDR2 from the germline V gene are SGHTA and FQGTGA. The CDR3 sequence is 15 residues long. The CDR3 sequence: CASSLRLANTDTQYF. The entire variable domain, with the rest obtained from reference TRBV7-3 and TRBJ2-3, is as follows: GAGVSQTPSNKVTEKGKYVELRCDPISGHTALYWYRQSLGQGPEFLIYFQGTGAADDSGLPNDRFFAVRPEGSVSTLKIQRTERGDSAVYLCASSLRLANTDTQYFGPGTRLTVL.

V and J are TRBV20-1 and TRBJ1-2; absent DNA, TCRdb's TRBD1 call cannot be checked. This CDR3 spans 14 amino acids. Germline V gives CDR1 DFQATT, CDR2 SNEGSKA (reference sequence). The CDR3 protein is CSADDRGSNYGYTF.

This chain links TRBV29-1 with TRBJ1-1. The germline CDR1 and CDR2 sequences are SQVTM and ANQGSEA. This CDR3 region has 13 residues. CDR3 sequence reads: CSAFLGLNTEAFF.

The rearrangement links TRBV29-1 to TRBJ1-2; the D call of TRBD1 rests on TCRdb alone, since no DNA is present to check it. CDR1 and CDR2 from the germline V gene are SQVTM and ANQGSEA. The CDR3 contains 11 residues. The CDR3 loop is CSVSTGIGYTF.

The chain uses TRBV3-1 and TRBJ2-3. The CDR3 is 14 amino acids. CDR1 is LGHDT, CDR2 YNNKEL, per germline (reference sequence). The CDR3 reads CASSQPQVTDTQYF.

This chain joins TRBV14 and TRBJ1-4; TCRdb's assignment of TRBD1 cannot be checked, as there is no DNA. The CDR3 extends over 13 amino acids. From germline, CDR1 is SGHDN and CDR2 FVKESK. CDR3 sequence reads: CASSPGLDEKLFF.

V is TRBV5-1 and J is TRBJ1-5; there is no DNA to check the TCRdb D call of TRBD1. The CDR3 is 14 amino acids. The V gene's germline CDR1 is SGHRS and CDR2 YFSETQ. CDR3 in amino acids: CASRQGIEGQPQHF.

The genes are TRBV12-3 or TRBV12-4 and TRBJ1-1; TCRdb picks TRBD1, but there is no DNA to check that call. The CDR3 consists of 14 residues. This CDR3 is CASSLGGAGTEAFF.

This chain joins TRBV4-1 and TRBJ1-2. The CDR3 consists of 16 residues. Germline V gene sequence: CDR1 MGHRA, CDR2 YSYEKL. The CDR3 is CASSQDDGTRSYGYTF.

V and J are TRBV20-1 and TRBJ2-3; without DNA, the TCRdb call of TRBD1 cannot be checked. The V gene's germline CDR1 is DFQATT and CDR2 SNEGSKA (reference sequence). The length of the CDR3 is 15 residues. The CDR3: CSAPNRAGVADTQYF.

This chain joins TRBV27 and TRBJ1-2; the D gene TCRdb calls, TRBD1, cannot be checked with no DNA. Germline V CDR1 and CDR2: MNHEY, SMNVEV (reference sequence). The CDR3 is 15 residues long. The CDR3 sequence is CASSPGTGRNYGYTF.

V gene TRBV12-3 or TRBV12-4 combines with J gene TRBJ2-1. The CDR3 has 13 residues. Here the CDR3 reads CASSSRHDNEQFF.